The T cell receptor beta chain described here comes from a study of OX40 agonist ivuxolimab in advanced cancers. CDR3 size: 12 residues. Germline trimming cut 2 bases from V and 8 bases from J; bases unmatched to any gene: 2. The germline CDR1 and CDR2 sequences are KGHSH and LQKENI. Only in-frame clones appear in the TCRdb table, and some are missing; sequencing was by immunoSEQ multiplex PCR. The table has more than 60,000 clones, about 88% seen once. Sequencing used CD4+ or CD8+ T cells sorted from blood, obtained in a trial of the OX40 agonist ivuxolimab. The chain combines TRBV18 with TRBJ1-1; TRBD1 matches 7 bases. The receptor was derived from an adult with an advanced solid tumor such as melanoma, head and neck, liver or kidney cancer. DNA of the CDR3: TGTGCCAGCTCACCAATACAGGGGGAAGCTTTCTTT. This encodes CASSPIQGEAFF.